This T cell receptor (beta chain) was recovered during a study of vaccination effects on CD4 cells after COVID-19. The germline CDR1 and CDR2 sequences are MGHRA and YSYEKL. The CDR3 is 14 residues long. The V and J ends lost 0 bases and 0 bases respectively, with 5 bases between them. The protocol was immunoSEQ multiplex PCR, while the TCRdb copy is restricted to in-frame clones and leaves out a portion. This sample has 70,000 or so clones; 73% occur once, and the top ten carry 5%. Ahead of sequencing, the ViraFEST assay grew antigen-specific CD4+ T cells using viral peptide pools. Following a roughly 11-day culture, CD4+ T cells were purified. Between March and December 2020, the person had a SARS-CoV-2 infection that PCR confirmed. Serving as the negative control culture was a pool of HIV-1 Nef peptides. As regards this clone: The target antigen is unknown.

Sample: CD4+ T cells from PBMCs cultured with HIV peptides, taken before COVID-19 vaccination. Sample subset: HIV-1 Nef peptide pool negative control/reference culture. The origin of this receptor is a human donor who had a prior SARS-CoV-2 infection. J is TRBJ1-2 and V is TRBV4-1; D gene uncertain. CDR3: CASSQDIANYGYTF. The DNA of the CDR3 is TGCGCCAGCAGCCAAGACATAGCTAACTATGGCTACACCTTC.